A selection of T cell receptor beta chains follows, all from one sample in a study of a mutant IDH1 vaccine in newly diagnosed glioma. These receptors are not linked to any known antigen. Here immunoSEQ multiplex PCR was the method, and the copy in TCRdb shows in-frame clones only, minus some. Of about 61,000 clones listed, about four fifths are singletons. This material consisted of PBMCs, taken from a glioma patient whose treatment included an IDH1 peptide vaccine. These receptors came from a man between 45 and 60 years old with glioma. Each CDR3 is given with its conserved first and last residue. D genes are given only for firm matches. Clone size is given for some rows only: seen once, a few or many times, or a class if the clone is expanded.

v_gene	d_gene	abundance	j_gene	CDR3nt	CDR3aa
TRBV19	.	.	TRBJ2-5	TGTGCCAGTAGTATAGAGACCCAGTACTTC	CASSIETQYF
TRBV19	.	.	TRBJ2-5	TGTGCCAGTAGTACCAAACCGGGGGTGACAGAGACCCAGTACTTC	CASSTKPGVTETQYF
TRBV28	TRBD1	once	TRBJ2-7	TGTGCCAGCAGTAAAGTCTCCGGGACAGGGGTCTACGAGCAGTACTTC	CASSKVSGTGVYEQYF
TRBV18	TRBD1	once	TRBJ1-3	TGTGCCAGCTCACCTCTGGTCGGGACAGGGGCCTTCTCTGGAAACACCATATATTTT	CASSPLVGTGAFSGNTIYF
TRBV2	.	once	TRBJ1-5	TGTGCCAGCAGGTGGGCTAAGCCCGGTCAGCCCCAGCATTTT	CASRWAKPGQPQHF
TRBV5-6	.	once	TRBJ2-1	TGTGCCAGCAGGCGCACAAGCAATGAGCAGTTCTTC	CASRRTSNEQFF
TRBV5-8	.	.	TRBJ1-5	TGTGCCAGCAGCTTGGAGGCGGGCGGCAATCAGCCCCAGCATTTT	CASSLEAGGNQPQHF
TRBV5-1	TRBD1	.	TRBJ1-1	TGCGCCAGCCGGCCTACAGGGGACACTGAAGCTTTCTTT	CASRPTGDTEAFF
TRBV28	.	.	TRBJ1-4	TGTGCCAGCAGTTCTCCAGGCGAAAAACTGTTTTTT	CASSSPGEKLFF
TRBV5-1	.	.	TRBJ2-5	TGCGCCAGCAGCCCATCACAGGGGACTGGGACCCAGTACTTC	CASSPSQGTGTQYF
TRBV18	TRBD1	.	TRBJ1-2	TGTGCCAGCTCACCAGACAGGGAACTCTATGGCTACACCTTC	CASSPDRELYGYTF
TRBV10-1	.	.	TRBJ1-5	TGCGCCAGCAGCTACGGAATGACCGCCCCAGGTCAGCCCCAGCATTTT	CASSYGMTAPGQPQHF
TRBV2	.	few	TRBJ1-5	TGTGCCAGCAGTGGACAGGATCAGCCCCAGCATTTT	CASSGQDQPQHF
TRBV29-1	.	medium-sized	TRBJ2-1	TGCAGCGTCCGTTTGGGTGAGACTGAGCAGTTCTTC	CSVRLGETEQFF
TRBV5-1	.	.	TRBJ1-3	TGCGCCAGCGCGGCGGAGGGGAGGTCCGGAAACACCATATATTTT	CASAAEGRSGNTIYF
TRBV4-1	.	few	TRBJ1-5	TGCGCCAGCAGCCAAGACCCCAATCAGCCCCAGCATTTT	CASSQDPNQPQHF
TRBV10-3	TRBD1	.	TRBJ2-7	TGTGCCACGAACCGGGACAGGATCTACGAGCAGTACTTC	CATNRDRIYEQYF
TRBV6-5	.	.	TRBJ2-6	TGTGCCAGCGGAGGGGGTAGTGGGGCCAACGTCCTGACTTTC	CASGGGSGANVLTF
TRBV2	.	few	TRBJ1-3	TGTGCCAGCAGTGAGGGACACCTAATCTCTGGAAACACCATATATTTT	CASSEGHLISGNTIYF
TRBV7-2	.	few	TRBJ2-7	TGTGCCAGCAGCACTTACTACGAGCAGTACTTC	CASSTYYEQYF
TRBV6-5	.	.	TRBJ1-1	TGTGCCAGCTTCTACTCCGGACAGAGGAACACTGAAGCTTTCTTT	CASFYSGQRNTEAFF
TRBV5-1	TRBD1	.	TRBJ1-4	TGCGCCAGCAGCGCGGGACAGACAGCAACTAATGAAAAACTGTTTTTT	CASSAGQTATNEKLFF
TRBV6-1	.	.	TRBJ2-4	TGTGCCAGCAGCCGACAGGTTGCCAAAAACATTCAGTACTTC	CASSRQVAKNIQYF
TRBV14	.	.	TRBJ2-5	TGTGCCAGCAGCCAAGGAGGCGTGGACAGTCCACAAGAGACCCAGTACTTC	CASSQGGVDSPQETQYF
TRBV9	.	.	TRBJ2-7	TGTGCCAGCAGCCTAGGTCCGAACTTACGATCCTACGAGCAGTACTTC	CASSLGPNLRSYEQYF
TRBV28	TRBD2	.	TRBJ2-7	TGTGCCAGCAGTTCGGGAGGATACTACGAGCAGTACTTC	CASSSGGYYEQYF
TRBV6-1	.	.	TRBJ1-1	TGTGCCAGCAGTGAAGTCGGGGCGACTTTAATGAACACTGAAGCTTTCTTT	CASSEVGATLMNTEAFF
TRBV5-1	TRBD2	.	TRBJ2-7	TGCGCCAGCAGCTTGGAACTAGCGGGGGCCACCTCCTACGAGCAGTACTTC	CASSLELAGATSYEQYF
TRBV4-2	.	.	TRBJ2-1	TGTGCCAGCAGCCAAGATCTAGGCAATGAGCAGTTCTTC	CASSQDLGNEQFF
TRBV30	.	.	TRBJ2-2	TGTGCCTGGAAGGGCCACTCGAACACCGGGGAGCTGTTTTTT	CAWKGHSNTGELFF
TRBV7-5	.	.	TRBJ1-2	TGTGCCAGAAGCGCCCAGACACTCCCTCGGTCGGGCTACACCTTC	CARSAQTLPRSGYTF
TRBV7-9	TRBD1	.	TRBJ2-5	TGTGCCACAGGACAGGGTTTGGAGACCCAGTACTTC	CATGQGLETQYF
TRBV7-2	.	.	TRBJ2-4	TGTGCCAGCAGCTCTGTCCGGGGCTACATTCAGTACTTC	CASSSVRGYIQYF
TRBV7-2	TRBD1	.	TRBJ1-1	TGTGCCAGCAGCTCGGGACAGGGGTGGACTGAAGCTTTCTTT	CASSSGQGWTEAFF
TRBV5-8	.	.	TRBJ1-5	TGTGCCAGCAGCAACATCCGAGGACATGACAATCAGCCCCAGCATTTT	CASSNIRGHDNQPQHF
TRBV5-4	TRBD1	.	TRBJ2-7	TGTGCCAGCAGCCCCGGGACAGGGTTTTTGAACTACGAGCAGTACTTC	CASSPGTGFLNYEQYF
TRBV5-6	.	.	TRBJ2-1	TGTGCCAGCAGCTTGGACGGGGGAACCTACAGTGAGCAGTTCTTC	CASSLDGGTYSEQFF
TRBV5-5	.	.	TRBJ1-5	TGTGCCAGCAGCTTGAGCAGGGCCGGAGGTCAGCCCCAGCATTTT	CASSLSRAGGQPQHF
TRBV19	.	once	TRBJ2-1	TGTGCCAGTAGTATTTTACACAATAACAATGAGCAGTTCTTC	CASSILHNNNEQFF
TRBV5-6	.	many	TRBJ2-7	TGTGCCAGCACCTGGGGACCCGGGCAAACCTACGAGCAGTACTTC	CASTWGPGQTYEQYF
TRBV7-9	.	.	TRBJ2-1	TGTGCCAGCAGCTTAGAGGGTGCGGGACGGGGGAATGAGCAGTTCTTC	CASSLEGAGRGNEQFF
TRBV9	.	.	TRBJ1-6	TGTGCCAGCAGCCCGGACAGAAATTCACCCCTCCACTTT	CASSPDRNSPLHF
TRBV4-2	.	.	TRBJ1-3	TGTGCCAGCAGCCAGGTCCAGGGTCCCACTGGAAACACCATATATTTT	CASSQVQGPTGNTIYF
TRBV27	.	.	TRBJ2-7	TGTGCCAGCAGCAGAGACGCCCGGACGTTGAGCTCCTACGAGCAGTACTTC	CASSRDARTLSSYEQYF
TRBV5-1	.	few	TRBJ1-1	TGCGCCAGCAGCTTCATGGGGACCGAAGCTTTCTTT	CASSFMGTEAFF
TRBV10-3	TRBD1	.	TRBJ2-5	TGTGCCTCGATGGACAGGTACCAAGAGACCCAGTACTTC	CASMDRYQETQYF
TRBV13	.	.	TRBJ2-7	TGTGCCAGCAGCCCGACGCCGGACGGAGCCTACGAGCAGTACTTC	CASSPTPDGAYEQYF
TRBV27	.	.	TRBJ2-1	TGTGCCAGCAGAGATACCGGGAGCAATGAGCAGTTCTTC	CASRDTGSNEQFF